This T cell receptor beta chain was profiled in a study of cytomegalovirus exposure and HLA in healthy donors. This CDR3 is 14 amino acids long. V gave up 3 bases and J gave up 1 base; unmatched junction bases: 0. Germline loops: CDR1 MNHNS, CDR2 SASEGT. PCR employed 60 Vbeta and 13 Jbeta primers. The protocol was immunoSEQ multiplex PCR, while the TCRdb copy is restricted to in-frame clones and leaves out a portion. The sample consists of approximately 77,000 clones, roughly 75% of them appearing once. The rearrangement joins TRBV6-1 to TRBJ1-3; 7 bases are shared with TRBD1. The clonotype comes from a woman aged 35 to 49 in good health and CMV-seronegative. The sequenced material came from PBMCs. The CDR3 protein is CASSETGSGNTIYF. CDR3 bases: TGTGCCAGCAGTGAGACAGGGTCTGGAAACACCATATATTTT.